These 8 T cell receptor beta chains came from one sample sequenced in a study of T cell responses to AZD1222 COVID-19 vaccine. The table came from immunoSEQ multiplex PCR; TCRdb's copy has only in-frame clones and leaves some out. The sample lists about 110,000 clones, roughly 89% occurring once. The sequencing here drew on peripheral blood, taken on day 0 of AZD1222 vaccination. The receptors derive from an adult in good health.

This clone was detected once. The genes are TRBV4-1 and TRBJ2-7; 7 nucleotides align to TRBD1. Per the germline V gene, CDR1 is MGHRA and CDR2 is YSYEKL. The CDR3 spans 15 residues. V lost 3 bases and J lost 5; bases outside the gene matches: 10. This CDR3 reads CASSQADRVRDEQYF. In DNA form, the CDR3 reads TGCGCCAGCAGCCAGGCCGACAGGGTCCGCGACGAGCAGTACTTC.

The chain employs TRBV19 and TRBJ1-5; D not resolved. The ends were cut back, 5 bases at V and 7 bases at J, with 18 bases in the middle. The CDR3 consists of 15 residues. From germline, CDR1 is LNHDA and CDR2 SQIVND (reference sequence). The CDR3 coding sequence is TGTGCCAGTAGTCCTCGGCGTGGTGCACCGCAGCCCCAGCATTTT. Protein product: CASSPRRGAPQPQHF. The whole variable domain, filled in from reference TRBV19 and TRBJ1-5, reads DGGITQSPKYLFRKEGQNVTLSCEQNLNHDAMYWYRQDPGQGLRLIYYSQIVNDFQKGDIAEGYSVSREKKESFPLTVTSAQKNPTAFYLCASSPRRGAPQPQHFGDGTRLSIL.

This chain uses TRBV5-6 with TRBJ2-5; D is possibly TRBD2 (6 bases). Trimming shortened V by 3 bases and J by 5 bases, and 8 bases separated the two germline ends. This CDR3 is 12 amino acids long. The germline CDR1 and CDR2 sequences are SGHDT and YYEEEE. The CDR3 DNA follows: TGTGCCAGCAGCTGGGACTCGGAGACCCAGTACTTC. Its translation: CASSWDSETQYF.

V usage is TRBV3-1 (or the pseudogene TRBV3-2) and J usage is TRBJ2-5; D not certain. Germline V gene data show CDR1 as LGHDT and CDR2 as YNNKEL (reference sequence). The CDR3 length is 14 residues. The V gene lost 3 bases and the J gene lost 5 bases, with 13 bases spanning the gap. The CDR3 region is CASSHRHREETQYF. CDR3 DNA sequence: TGTGCCAGCAGCCATCGGCACCGCGAGGAGACCCAGTACTTC.

The chain links TRBV5-6 to TRBJ1-2, with D perhaps TRBD1 (6 bases). Germline values: CDR1 SGHDT, CDR2 YYEEEE. The CDR3 spans 16 residues. V lost 4 bases to trimming and J lost 2 bases, with 18 bases between them. The CDR3 is CASSPRLLTGNYGYTF. The CDR3 DNA sequence: TGTGCCAGCAGCCCGAGATTATTGACAGGAAACTATGGCTACACCTTC.

The rearrangement links TRBV6-1 to TRBJ2-1; 8 nucleotides align to TRBD2. V lost 2 bases, J lost 4 bases, and 1 base stayed unmatched. The germline V gene has CDR1 MNHNS and CDR2 SASEGT. There are 14 residues in the CDR3. CDR3 in DNA: TGTGCCAGCAGTGAAAGCGGGGGTTACAATGAGCAGTTCTTC. Encoded protein: CASSESGGYNEQFF.

The V gene is TRBV6-4, the J gene TRBJ2-3; D remains unclear. Per the germline V gene, CDR1 is MRHNA and CDR2 is SNTAGT. V lost 0 bases and J 4 bases, leaving 5 bases between the germline ends. The CDR3 runs 13 residues. The CDR3 DNA sequence: TGTGCCAGCAGTGACTCGGAGTCAGATACGCAGTATTTT. It specifies CASSDSESDTQYF.

The chain is built from TRBV14 and TRBJ1-2, with D possibly TRBD1 on 5 matching bases. The CDR3 covers 15 residues. CDR1 SGHDN and CDR2 FVKESK come from the germline V gene. Trimming shortened V by 4 bases and J by 6 bases, and 18 bases separated the two germline ends. CDR3 protein: CASSPRDRARHGYTF. In DNA form, the CDR3 reads TGTGCCAGCAGCCCAAGGGACCGGGCCCGGCATGGCTACACCTTC.